The entry below describes one T cell receptor beta chain. Its specific antigen is unknown. Base quality data are lacking; no much larger clone is found one base away. This sample was included in a study of blood T cells in healthy people across ages (dated by TCRdb to between 2014 and 2016). About the study as a whole: In model experiments, template switching captured roughly one uniquely barcoded TCR beta cDNA molecule for every two T cells. Age-related changes in TCR beta repertoire diversity were measured in the study by deep sequencing normalized with unique cDNA molecular identifiers. To avoid experimental bias, donors of different ages were spread randomly across the sequencing lanes. Two additional independent replicas of 1 million unique cDNA reads from the same blood draw were analyzed for two donors (one aged 18 to 30 and one aged 80 or older). Four age groups were formed from the donors: young (average around 15 years), middle-aged (approximately 42), aged (roughly 59) and long-lived (more than 75). Overall results and qualifications from the work: Estimates of total diversity from one million sequenced T cells were regarded as lower bounds and underestimates. Bulk unsorted PBMC profiling prevented conclusive comparison of naive and antigen-experienced compartments. There was a strong correlation between observed TCR beta diversity and the percentage of naive T cells measured by flow cytometry. Observed TCR beta diversity per million T cells fell roughly linearly with age, and a significant reduction was already apparent by age around 44. Compared with the aged group, the long-lived group had more naive CD4+ T cells, fewer expanded clones and increased TCR diversity, suggesting age selection. Because donor CMV infection status was unknown, age-related changes in expanded clonotypes were potentially confounded.

Library preparation was by 5' RACE. These reads were obtained on an Illumina HiSeq 2500. A second roughly 6 to 12 cycle PCR used a sample-barcoded 5' primer and a J-beta primer mix. A template-switch 5' adaptor carrying 12 random nucleotides introduced a unique molecular identifier onto each TCR beta cDNA molecule. Each sample yielded at least 3 million CDR3-containing paired-end reads. First-strand cDNA was synthesized from all RNA with the Mint cDNA synthesis kit, primed by a TRBC-specific oligonucleotide. After uracil-DNA glycosylase treatment, a first 18-cycle PCR used universal primers M1SS and BC2_uni_R on all cDNA. The published analysis was carried out like this. Normalization of each sample was performed by random selection of 1 million high-quality reads, each carrying a distinct molecular identifier. Reads sharing molecular identifiers were discarded rather than binned into consensus sequences. MiTCR, set to a Q25 quality threshold and the strictest error-elimination algorithm, was used for CDR3 identification, clonotype clustering and error correction. A nonparametric unseen species model using Euler transformation provided a lower-bound estimate of total TCR beta diversity. Using fastp trimming at Q25 and MiXCR clonotype assembly, TCRdb reanalyzed the public sequencing data and kept in-frame beta chains. One record per CDR3 amino acid sequence lists the most common genes and DNA. These V and J calls are TCRdb output, not the study's own analysis. This sample comprises 1.5 million to 2 million distinct CDR3 sequences, around half of them detected only once. The ten largest clonotypes hold less than 2.5% of the sample.

The germline V gene specifies SQVTM as CDR1 and ANQGSEA as CDR2. V gives up 3 bases and J gives up 10 bases, and the segment between their germline ends measures 9 bases. The CDR3 measures 10 amino acids from cysteine to phenylalanine. The read is trimmed to its CDR3 DNA, 30 bases read in frame from base 1. The donors were some 36 Caucasian individuals from Russia, aged roughly 6 to 100 years, who were systemically healthy. Each donor gave roughly 9 milliliters of peripheral blood, drawn into EDTA-treated Vacutainer tubes. Ficoll-Paque density-gradient centrifugation was used to isolate PBMCs, with at least 6.5 million per sample. Total RNA was extracted from PBMCs with Trizol reagent, with at least 6 micrograms obtained per sample. The percentages of naive CD45RAhigh/CD27high T cells were determined by flow cytometry on a PBMC aliquot from every donor.

The receptor was derived from a woman aged 40 to 55 in good health. The chain links TRBV29-1 with TRBJ1-2, with TRBD1 tentatively as D gene (5 bases match). Sequenced input: blood. This receptor has the CDR3 CSVDDSNYTF. DNA sequence: TGCAGCGTTGACGACAGCAACTACACCTTC.